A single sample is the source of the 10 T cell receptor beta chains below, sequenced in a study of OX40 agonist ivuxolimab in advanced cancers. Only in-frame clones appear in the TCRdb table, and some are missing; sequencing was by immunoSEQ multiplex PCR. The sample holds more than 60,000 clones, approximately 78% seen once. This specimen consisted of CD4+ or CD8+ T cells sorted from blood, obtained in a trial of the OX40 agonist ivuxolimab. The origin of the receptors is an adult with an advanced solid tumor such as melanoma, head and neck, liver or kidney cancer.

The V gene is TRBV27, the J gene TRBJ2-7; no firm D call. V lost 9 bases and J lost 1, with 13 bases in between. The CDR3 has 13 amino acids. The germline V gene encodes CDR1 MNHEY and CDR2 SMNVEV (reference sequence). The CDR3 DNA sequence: TGTGCCAGTAAACCCCCTAATTCCTACGAGCAGTACTTC. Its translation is CASKPPNSYEQYF.

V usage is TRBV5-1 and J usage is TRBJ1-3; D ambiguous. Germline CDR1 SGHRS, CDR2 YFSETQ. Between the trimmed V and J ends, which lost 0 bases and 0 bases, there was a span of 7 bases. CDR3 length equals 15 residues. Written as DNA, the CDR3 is TGCGCCAGCAGCTTGGAATTGTCCTCTGGAAACACCATATATTTT. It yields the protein CASSLELSSGNTIYF. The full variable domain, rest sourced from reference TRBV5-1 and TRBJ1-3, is KAGVTQTPRYLIKTRGQQVTLSCSPISGHRSVSWYQQTPGQGLQFLFEYFSETQRNKGNFPGRFSGRQFSNSRSEMNVSTLELGDSALYLCASSLELSSGNTIYFGEGSWLTVV.

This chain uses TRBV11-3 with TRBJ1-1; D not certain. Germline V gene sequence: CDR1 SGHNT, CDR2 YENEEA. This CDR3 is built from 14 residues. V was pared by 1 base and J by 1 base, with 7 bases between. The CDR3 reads CASSLGQANTEAFF. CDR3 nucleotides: TGTGCCAGCAGCTTAGGCCAGGCGAACACTGAAGCTTTCTTT.

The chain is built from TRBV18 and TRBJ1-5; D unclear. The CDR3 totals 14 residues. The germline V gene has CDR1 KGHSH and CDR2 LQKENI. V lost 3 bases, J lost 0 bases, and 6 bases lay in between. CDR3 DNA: TGTGCCAGCTCACCCTCTTATAGCAATCAGCCCCAGCATTTT. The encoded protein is CASSPSYSNQPQHF. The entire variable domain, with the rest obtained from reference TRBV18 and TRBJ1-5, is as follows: NAGVMQNPRHLVRRRGQEARLRCSPMKGHSHVYWYRQLPEEGLKFMVYLQKENIIDESGMPKERFSAEFPKEGPSILRIQQVVRGDSAAYFCASSPSYSNQPQHFGDGTRLSIL.

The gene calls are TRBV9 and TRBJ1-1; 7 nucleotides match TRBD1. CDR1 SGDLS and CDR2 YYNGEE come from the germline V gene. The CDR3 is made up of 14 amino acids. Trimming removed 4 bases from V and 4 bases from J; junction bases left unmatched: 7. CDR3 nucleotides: TGTGCCAGCAGCTATAATCAGGGGGGCACTGAAGCTTTCTTT. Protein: CASSYNQGGTEAFF.

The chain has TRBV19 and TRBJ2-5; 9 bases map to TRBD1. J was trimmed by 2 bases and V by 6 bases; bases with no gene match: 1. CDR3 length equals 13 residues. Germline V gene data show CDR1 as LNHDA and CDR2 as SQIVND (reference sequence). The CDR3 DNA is TGTGCCAGTAGCGGGACAGGGCAAGAGACCCAGTACTTC. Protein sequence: CASSGTGQETQYF.

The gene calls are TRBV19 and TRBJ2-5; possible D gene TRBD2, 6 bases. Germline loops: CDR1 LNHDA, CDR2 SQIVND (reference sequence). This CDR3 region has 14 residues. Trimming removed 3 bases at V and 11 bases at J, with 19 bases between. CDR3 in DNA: TGTGCCAGTAGTATTGAAATCCAGGGTCGGGAGCAGTACTTC. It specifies CASSIEIQGREQYF.

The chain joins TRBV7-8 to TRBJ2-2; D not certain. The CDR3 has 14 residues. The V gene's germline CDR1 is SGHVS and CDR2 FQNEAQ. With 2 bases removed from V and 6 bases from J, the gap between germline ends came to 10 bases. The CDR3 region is CASSLPLGSGELFF. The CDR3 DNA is TGTGCCAGCAGCTTACCTCTTGGGTCCGGGGAGCTGTTTTTT.

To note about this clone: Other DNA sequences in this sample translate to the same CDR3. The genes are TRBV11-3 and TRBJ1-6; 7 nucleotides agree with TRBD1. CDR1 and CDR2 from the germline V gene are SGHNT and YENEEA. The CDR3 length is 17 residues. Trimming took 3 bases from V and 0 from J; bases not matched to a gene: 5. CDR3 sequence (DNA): TGTGCCAGCAGCTTCACGACAGGGAGCTCCTATAATTCACCCCTCCACTTT. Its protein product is CASSFTTGSSYNSPLHF.

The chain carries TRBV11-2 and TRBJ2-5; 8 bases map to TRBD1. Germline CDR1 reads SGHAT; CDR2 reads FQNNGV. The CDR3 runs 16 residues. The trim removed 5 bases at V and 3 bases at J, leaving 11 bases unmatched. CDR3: CASSADRGSWEETQYF. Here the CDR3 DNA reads TGTGCCAGCAGCGCTGACAGGGGTTCATGGGAAGAGACCCAGTACTTC.